The T cell receptor beta chain under discussion was sequenced for a study of blood T cell repertoires in COVID-19. Study-level information: Sources were T cells, B-cell-depleted T cells, or PBMCs; the material itself was cDNA or gDNA.

This clone was recorded at least ten times. Per the original methods: Using reference gene primer amplification, nucleated cell counts were estimated. Sequenced by immunoSEQ multiplex PCR; TCRdb stores in-frame clones only, minus some. The D gene and trimming were derived from the DNA, and the V and J assignments and clone size from that table. Among some 350,000 clones listed, roughly 86% were seen once. Sample: peripheral blood. The origin of this receptor is a human donor in a cohort sampled during active COVID-19.

CDR3 protein: CASSVDTGLAYEQYF. The DNA of the CDR3 is TGTGCCAGCAGCGTTGATACAGGGTTGGCCTACGAGCAGTACTTC. The chain carries TRBV9 and TRBJ2-7; a possible D gene is TRBD1 (6 bases). The CDR3 consists of 15 residues. Per germline, CDR1 SGDLS and CDR2 YYNGEE. V was cut by 2 bases and J by 2 bases, with 14 bases left in between.